This TCR beta chain emerged from a study of blood T cells in healthy people across ages. Study at large: Template switching caught about one barcoded beta molecule for each two T cells.

Study results and caveats: There were more naive CD4+ cells and higher diversity in long-lived donors than in aged donors.

About this clonotype: The antigen is unknown.

The V and J ends lost 5 bases and 8 bases, in that order; junction bases with no gene match: 8. Germline V gives CDR1 SNHLY, CDR2 FYNNEI. The CDR3 covers 16 residues. No fewer than 6 million PBMCs went into each sample. For the second PCR, which ran for about 7 to 11 cycles, a sample-barcoded 5' primer and a J-beta primer mix were used. A template-switch adaptor that had 12 random nucleotides put a tag on each cDNA molecule. TCRdb re-derived calls from the 5' RACE reads in MiXCR, one entry per CDR3 protein. In the table there are about 1.4 million distinct CDR3 sequences, roughly 59% of which are singletons.

The rearrangement links TRBV2 to TRBJ2-3, with TRBD2 matching over 15 bases. The source material was blood. The receptor comes from a man between 18 and 35 years old in good health. CDR3 sequence: CASSPGLAGGRGTQYF. The DNA for the CDR3 is TGTGCCAGCAGTCCCGGACTAGCGGGAGGGCGGGGTACGCAGTATTTT. The variable domain in full, with the rest retrieved from reference TRBV2 and TRBJ2-3, is EPEVTQTPSHQVTQMGQEVILRCVPISNHLYFYWYRQILGQKVEFLVSFYNNEISEKSEIFDDQFSVERPDGSNFTLKIRSTKLEDSAMYFCASSPGLAGGRGTQYFGPGTRLTVL.